The 5 T cell receptor beta chains below come from one sample, sequenced in a study of PD-L1 blockade in urothelial cancer. Assay: immunoSEQ multiplex PCR; the TCRdb copy retains only in-frame clones and omits some. This table has 45,000 to 60,000 clones, approximately 80% appearing once. The material sequenced was PBMCs, taken around atezolizumab (anti-PD-L1) treatment. Every receptor here comes from a man aged 35 to 55 with urothelial cancer.

In this sample, this clone turned up a few times. This chain joins TRBV30 and TRBJ1-3; D is ambiguous. The ends were cut back, 3 bases at V and 0 bases at J, with 9 bases in the middle. This CDR3 spans 14 amino acids. The germline V gene encodes CDR1 GTSNPN and CDR2 SVGIG (reference sequence). CDR3 in amino acids: CAWSPNPSGNTIYF. The CDR3 bases are TGTGCCTGGAGCCCTAACCCCTCTGGAAACACCATATATTTT.

V is TRBV4-1 and J is TRBJ1-5; D possibly corresponds to TRBD1 (5 bases). Trimming removed 0 bases at V and 4 bases at J, with 19 bases between. The CDR3 covers 18 residues. The germline V gene encodes CDR1 MGHRA and CDR2 YSYEKL. CDR3: CASSQDFNLRTLNQPQHF. The DNA for the CDR3 is TGCGCCAGCAGCCAAGATTTCAATTTACGGACACTAAATCAGCCCCAGCATTTT.

The V gene is TRBV28, the J gene TRBJ2-1, with D possibly being TRBD2 (5 bases). The CDR3 length is 14 residues. The germline V gene has CDR1 MDHEN and CDR2 SYDVKM. Trimming took off 8 bases at V and 6 bases at J, with 17 bases between the two ends. In DNA, the CDR3 is TGTGCCAGCTCGGAGGTTCTAGTGCCCAATGAGCAGTTCTTC. Residues: CASSEVLVPNEQFF.

The chain employs TRBV6-1 and TRBJ1-5, with 12 bases matching TRBD1. The germline CDR1 and CDR2 sequences are MNHNS and SASEGT. V shed 8 bases and J 9 bases; nucleotides not matched to a gene: 8. The CDR3 runs to 14 residues. CDR3 bases: TGTGCCAGCTGGGGGACAGGGGGCAATTGGCCCCAGCATTTT. Protein: CASWGTGGNWPQHF.

The J gene is TRBJ1-5, the V gene TRBV28, with D possibly being TRBD1 (6 bases). CDR3 length: 16 amino acids. The V gene's germline CDR1 is MDHEN and CDR2 SYDVKM. Trimming shortened V by 0 bases and J by 0 bases, and 9 bases separated the two germline ends. The CDR3 is CASSLWQGNSNQPQHF. The CDR3 nucleotides are TGTGCCAGCAGTTTATGGCAGGGGAATAGCAATCAGCCCCAGCATTTT.